The clone carrying this TCR beta chain was picked up one time. Germline V gives CDR1 SNHLY, CDR2 FYNNEI. V trimming: 6 bases; J trimming: 4 bases; junction bases outside the gene matches: 9. The CDR3 totals 14 residues. This entry comes from a study of CD8 T cells in Susac syndrome. While CD8+ and CD4+ T cells were isolated negatively, TEMRA cells were enriched by FACS. cDNA came from about 0.5 to 1 ug RNA primed by random hexamers. Amplification of TCR beta CDR3 spanned 54 Vbeta and 13 Jbeta via immunoSEQ multiplex PCR. TCRdb used MiXCR to reprocess the immunoSEQ multiplex PCR reads, holding one entry per CDR3 protein. In the table there are around 150,000 distinct CDR3 sequences, around 95% of which are singletons.

The source is a human donor with Susac syndrome. Sequenced: CD4+ T cells from PBMCs. This rearrangement joins TRBV2 to TRBJ2-7; 7 bases line up with TRBD1. CDR3 bases: TGTGCCAGCAGCCAGGGCAGGGGGTCATACGAGCAGTACTTC. Its translation: CASSQGRGSYEQYF.